The clone carrying this T cell receptor beta chain appeared a few times. Its antigen is unknown. Looked up from germline, CDR1 is PRHDT and CDR2 is FYEKMQ (reference sequence). The CDR3 spans 13 residues. Trimming cost V 6 bases and J 6 bases; bases outside gene matches: 6. The data stem from a study of early T cells in non-severe SARS-CoV-2 infection. Study at large: The sequenced material was bulk RNA from unsorted whole blood, and its chains were unpaired. Overall study findings and caveats: Anti-spike CD8 responses were favored by VDJdb matching, which missed private and CD4 specificities.

Unique molecular identifier tags were affixed to discrete cDNA molecules. TCRdb fed the 5' RACE reads into MiXCR, producing one record per CDR3 protein. The sample lists tens of thousands of distinct CDR3 sequences, roughly 21% occurring once. The clonotype comes from an adult who was a healthcare worker with PCR-confirmed SARS-CoV-2 infection or an uninfected control (not recorded which). The chain joins TRBV13 to TRBJ1-2; 8 nucleotides line up with TRBD1. The specimen was whole blood, collected at baseline. CDR3 region: CASRFRGHDGYTF. The CDR3 nucleotides read TGTGCCAGCAGGTTCAGGGGGCACGATGGCTACACCTTC.